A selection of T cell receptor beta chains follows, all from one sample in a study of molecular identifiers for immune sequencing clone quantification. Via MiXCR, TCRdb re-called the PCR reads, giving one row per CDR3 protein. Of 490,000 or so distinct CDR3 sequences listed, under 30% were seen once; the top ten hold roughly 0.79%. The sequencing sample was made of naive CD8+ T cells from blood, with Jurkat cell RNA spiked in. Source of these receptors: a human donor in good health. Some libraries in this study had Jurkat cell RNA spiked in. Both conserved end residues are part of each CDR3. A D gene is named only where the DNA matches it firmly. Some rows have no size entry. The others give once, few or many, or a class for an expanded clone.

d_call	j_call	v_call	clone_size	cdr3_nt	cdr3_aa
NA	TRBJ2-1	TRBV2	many	TGTGCCAGCACCGAAGTGGGGCTTGAGCAGTTCTTC	CASTEVGLEQFF
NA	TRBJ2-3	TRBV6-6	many	TGTGCCAGCAGTCCGACATTGGACCTCACAGATACGCAGTATTTT	CASSPTLDLTDTQYF
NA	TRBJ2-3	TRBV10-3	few	TGTGCCATCAGTGTGTCCGGCACAGATACGCAGTATTTT	CAISVSGTDTQYF
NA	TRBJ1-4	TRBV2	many	TGTGCCAGCAGTGAGTTGGGCCGCGGACGAAAACTGTTTTTT	CASSELGRGRKLFF
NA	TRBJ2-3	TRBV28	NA	TGTGCCAGCAGTTGGGGTGTGAAGGGATATAGCACAGAAACGCAGTATTTT	CASSWGVKGYSTETQYF
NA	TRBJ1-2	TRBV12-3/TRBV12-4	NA	TGTACCAGCAGCCTCCCCGGGACGCAGTTTGGCTACACCTTC	CTSSLPGTQFGYTF
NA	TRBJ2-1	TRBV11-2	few	TGTGCCAGCAGCTTAAATACGGGAGTATATTACAATGAGCAGTTCTTC	CASSLNTGVYYNEQFF
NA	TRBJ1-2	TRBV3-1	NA	TGTGCCAGCAGCCAAGTTACGTATCCGGGGGGCTACACCTTC	CASSQVTYPGGYTF
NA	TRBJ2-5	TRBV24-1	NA	TGTGCCACCAGGCGGGCTAGACCCTTAGAGACCCAGTACTTC	CATRRARPLETQYF
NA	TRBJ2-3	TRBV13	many	TGTGCCAGCAGCAGGACTAGCACAGATACGCAGTATTTT	CASSRTSTDTQYF
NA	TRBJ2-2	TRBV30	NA	TGTGCCTGGTGGGTTTCGAACACCGGGGAGCTGTTTTTT	CAWWVSNTGELFF
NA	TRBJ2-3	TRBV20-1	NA	TGCAGTGCTAGAGATTTTGATAAAGATACGCAGTATTTT	CSARDFDKDTQYF
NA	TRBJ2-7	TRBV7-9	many	TGTGCCAGCAGCCCGGACTCGATGCAGTACTTC	CASSPDSMQYF
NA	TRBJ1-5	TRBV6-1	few	TGTGCCAGCAGTGAATTTGGGGGGCTTAGCAATCAGCCCCAGCATTTT	CASSEFGGLSNQPQHF
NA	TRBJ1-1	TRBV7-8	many	TGTGCCAGCAGCTTAGCGCTGGGGGCGGAAACTGAAGCTTTCTTT	CASSLALGAETEAFF
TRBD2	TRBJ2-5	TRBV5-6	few	TGTGCCAGCAGCTTGGATCCGGGAGGGCCCTGGGAGACCCAGTACTTC	CASSLDPGGPWETQYF
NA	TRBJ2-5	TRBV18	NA	TGTGCCAGCTCAGAACCCTCAGGACCGTCGCAAGAGACCCAGTACTTC	CASSEPSGPSQETQYF